The 25 T cell receptor beta chains in this list originate from one sample, sequenced in a study of shared clonotypes between healthy human individuals. Repertoires were generated with immunoSEQ multiplex PCR, while TCRdb's copy carries only in-frame clones and drops some. The repertoire holds 1,400,000 or so clones, with approximately 98.5% as singletons. The sample was naive CD4+ T cells sorted from blood. Indicated subset: CD45RA+ positively selected. Receptors were obtained from a man younger than 40 in good health.

The genes are TRBV7-9 and TRBJ2-7, with 8 nucleotides matching TRBD2. This CDR3 spans 14 amino acids. CDR1 is SEHNR, CDR2 FQNEAQ, per germline (reference sequence). V was pared by 5 bases and J by 3 bases, with 6 bases of the junction left unmatched. Here the CDR3 reads CASSQAGEFYEQYF. The CDR3 DNA reads TGTGCCAGCAGCCAAGCGGGAGAGTTCTACGAGCAGTACTTC.

In regard to this clone: At one of its ends the junction is not consistent with the germline gene, which may arise from a read error. J is TRBJ2-7 and V is TRBV10-2, with 8 bases lining up with TRBD1. Germline loops: CDR1 WSHSY, CDR2 SAAADI. The CDR3 runs 12 residues. CDR3 sequence reads: CASRVDRDRLHF. In DNA form, the CDR3 reads TGCGCCAGCAGGGTTGACAGGGACAGGCTTCACTTC.

This chain joins TRBV29-1 and TRBJ2-1, with TRBD2 matching 9 bases. J was trimmed by 0 bases and V by 4 bases; bases with no gene match: 7. The CDR3 covers 16 residues. Looked up from germline, CDR1 is SQVTM and CDR2 is ANQGSEA. The CDR3 nucleotides read TGCAGCGTTGGTTCTAGCGGGAAGAGCTCCTACAATGAGCAGTTCTTC. It yields the protein CSVGSSGKSSYNEQFF.

This clone was seen only once. The rearrangement links TRBV5-4 to TRBJ2-3, with TRBD2 matching over 12 bases. Per germline, CDR1 SGHNT and CDR2 YYREEE (reference sequence). V was clipped by 2 bases and J by 5 bases; unmatched bases: 9. The CDR3 runs to 17 residues. CDR3 residues: CASSLRPLAGGIDTQYF. CDR3 in DNA: TGTGCCAGCAGCTTAAGGCCCCTAGCGGGAGGGATAGATACGCAGTATTTT.

The CDR3 sequence: CSVVGLAEKNTGELFF. CDR3 bases: TGCAGCGTTGTTGGCCTAGCGGAGAAGAACACCGGGGAGCTGTTTTTT. The chain carries TRBV29-1 and TRBJ2-2, with 7 bases matching TRBD2. V lost 4 bases and J lost 1; bases outside the gene matches: 9. Germline V gene lookup returns CDR1 SQVTM and CDR2 ANQGSEA. The CDR3 has 16 amino acids.

A note on this clone: This specimen includes other DNA sequences encoding the same CDR3. The genes are TRBV29-1 and TRBJ1-5; D is ambiguous. Germline CDR1 reads SQVTM; CDR2 reads ANQGSEA. The CDR3 is 13 residues long. Trimming left V 6 bases short and J 1 base short, with 10 bases between. The CDR3 DNA reads as TGCAGCGTAGTAACGGGGAGCAATCAGCCCCAGCATTTT. Translating it yields CSVVTGSNQPQHF. Based on the CDR3 plus reference TRBV29-1 and TRBJ1-5, the full variable domain is SAVISQKPSRDICQRGTSLTIQCQVDSQVTMMFWYRQQPGQSLTLIATANQGSEATYESGFVIDKFPISRPNLTFSTLTVSNMSPEDSSIYLCSVVTGSNQPQHFGDGTRLSIL.

The chain links TRBV19 to TRBJ2-2, with 7 bases that match TRBD1. Per germline, CDR1 LNHDA and CDR2 SQIVND (reference sequence). This CDR3 is 19 amino acids long. V shed 4 bases and J 0 bases; nucleotides not matched to a gene: 14. CDR3 residues: CASSTTVLAGTANTGELFF. The CDR3 DNA follows: TGTGCCAGTAGTACAACCGTCCTAGCCGGGACAGCGAACACCGGGGAGCTGTTTTTT.

This clone has only one observation. The genes are TRBV18 and TRBJ2-3; D might be TRBD2 (7 bases). This CDR3 contains 16 residues. In germline, CDR1 is KGHSH, CDR2 LQKENI. V lost 6 bases and J 0 bases, leaving 16 bases between the germline ends. The CDR3 sequence: CASSPVRGASTDTQYF. CDR3 nucleotide sequence: TGTGCCAGCTCCCCGGTCCGGGGGGCAAGCACAGATACGCAGTATTTT.

This clone occurred once. J is TRBJ2-3 and V is TRBV7-8; 10 nucleotides align to TRBD2. V dropped 5 bases and J dropped 6; count of bases not matched to a gene: 14. This CDR3 is 17 amino acids long. CDR1 is SGHVS and CDR2 is FQNEAQ in the germline V gene. CDR3 nucleotide sequence: TGTGCCAGCAGCCCACGGGAGAGCGGGAGGGCCTTTGATACGCAGTATTTT. It is translated as CASSPRESGRAFDTQYF.

DNA of the CDR3: TGTGCCAGTAGTAGGACGGAGCAGTATCAGCCCCAGCATTTT. This codes for CASSRTEQYQPQHF. The V call is TRBV19, the J call TRBJ1-5; D unclear. This CDR3 region has 14 residues. The V and J ends lost 4 bases and 5 bases respectively, with 12 bases between them. The germline gives CDR1 LNHDA, CDR2 SQIVND (reference sequence).

The chain employs TRBV2 and TRBJ2-2, with 11 nucleotides matching TRBD1. Trimming at V came to 5 bases and at J to 7 bases, leaving 3 bases not matched to a gene. CDR3 length: 14 residues. Germline values: CDR1 SNHLY, CDR2 FYNNEI. In DNA, the CDR3 is TGTGCCAGCAGTCGGGACAGGGGGAACGGGGAGCTGTTTTTT. The encoded protein is CASSRDRGNGELFF. Full variable domain (rest looked up from reference TRBV2 and TRBJ2-2): EPEVTQTPSHQVTQMGQEVILRCVPISNHLYFYWYRQILGQKVEFLVSFYNNEISEKSEIFDDQFSVERPDGSNFTLKIRSTKLEDSAMYFCASSRDRGNGELFFGEGSRLTVL.

The chain carries TRBV11-2 and TRBJ2-1; D gene unclear. The CDR3 spans 16 residues. Trimming left V 5 bases short and J 3 bases short, with 17 bases between. In germline, CDR1 is SGHAT, CDR2 FQNNGV. In DNA, the CDR3 is TGTGCCAGCAGCCCAATCTCTGGGTCCCGCTACAATGAGCAGTTCTTC. Translating gives CASSPISGSRYNEQFF.

The chain employs TRBV30 and TRBJ1-5, with a tentative D call TRBD1 (5 bases). Germline V gives CDR1 GTSNPN, CDR2 SVGIG (reference sequence). V was shortened by 8 bases and J by 8 bases, with 19 bases between the two germline ends. CDR3 length equals 13 residues. CDR3 residues: CATTGQAGEPQHF. In DNA form, the CDR3 reads TGTGCCACCACCGGGCAAGCGGGGGAGCCCCAGCATTTT.

The chain joins TRBV7-3 to TRBJ1-1; perhaps TRBD1 as D (5 bases). Germline CDR1 and CDR2: SGHTA and FQGTGA. The ends were cut back, 1 base at V and 6 bases at J, with 18 bases in the middle. This CDR3 has 16 amino acids. CDR3 DNA sequence: TGTGCCAGCAGCTTAAGGGGCAGGGCCTTGATCGCTGAAGCTTTCTTT. Protein: CASSLRGRALIAEAFF.

This rearrangement joins TRBV9 to TRBJ2-2, with 7 positions matching TRBD1. V trimming: 2 bases; J trimming: 8 bases; junction bases outside the gene matches: 9. This CDR3 comprises 15 residues. The germline V gene has CDR1 SGDLS and CDR2 YYNGEE. CDR3 bases: TGTGCCAGCAGCGTGACAGGGCGAGGGGTTGGGGAGCTGTTTTTT. Translation gives CASSVTGRGVGELFF.

The rearrangement joins TRBV7-8 to TRBJ1-5; a weak D match, TRBD1 (5 bases). The V gene's germline CDR1 is SGHVS and CDR2 FQNEAQ. CDR3 length equals 15 residues. Trimming cost V 0 bases and J 2 bases, with 8 bases left between them. The chain's CDR3 is CASSLAGGGNQPQHF. For the CDR3, the DNA is TGTGCCAGCAGCTTAGCGGGGGGAGGCAATCAGCCCCAGCATTTT.

V is TRBV5-1 and J is TRBJ2-5; 13 positions match TRBD2. CDR1 is SGHRS and CDR2 is YFSETQ in the germline V gene. With V trimmed by 1 base and J by 7 bases, 7 bases remained unmatched. CDR3 length: 16 amino acids. This CDR3 reads CASSLRTSGSRGTQYF. The CDR3 coding sequence is TGCGCCAGCAGCTTGAGGACTAGCGGGAGTCGCGGGACCCAGTACTTC.

This rearrangement joins TRBV5-1 to TRBJ1-3; D not certain. The CDR3 is 15 amino acids. V dropped 4 bases and J dropped 3 bases, with 14 bases sitting between them. Germline V gene lookup returns CDR1 SGHRS and CDR2 YFSETQ. CDR3 DNA: TGCGCCAGCAGCCCTGGTGGATCACTTGGAAACACCATATATTTT. It specifies CASSPGGSLGNTIYF.

This rearrangement joins TRBV5-1 to TRBJ2-3; 10 bases are shared with TRBD2. This CDR3 contains 18 residues. V lost 1 base, J lost 5 bases, and 13 bases stayed unmatched. CDR1 is SGHRS, CDR2 YFSETQ, per germline. The CDR3 nucleotides are TGCGCCAGCAGCTTGAGACAGAGGCTAGCGGGAGTTGTAGATACGCAGTATTTT. Translated: CASSLRQRLAGVVDTQYF.

The DNA of the CDR3 is TGTGCCACCAGCAAGGACAGGGGGTTGAACTATGGCTACACCTTC. Its translation: CATSKDRGLNYGYTF. This chain joins TRBV15 and TRBJ1-2, with TRBD1 identical over 10 bases. V gave up 4 bases and J gave up 2 bases; unmatched junction bases: 4. Germline CDR1 and CDR2: LNHNV and YYDKDF (reference sequence). This CDR3 comprises 15 residues.

This chain joins TRBV4-3 and TRBJ2-5, with D possibly called TRBD1 or TRBD2 (6 bases each). V was pared by 1 base and J by 6 bases, with 18 bases between. The CDR3 runs to 16 residues. CDR1 and CDR2 from the germline V gene are LGHNA and YSLEER. CDR3 sequence (DNA): TGCGCCAGCAGCCAAGGGTTGGGGGGCCCGGAGAAGACCCAGTACTTC. Its protein is CASSQGLGGPEKTQYF.

The chain couples TRBV6-1 to TRBJ1-1; possible D gene TRBD1, 5 bases. Trimming took off 8 bases at V and 1 base at J, with 14 bases between the two ends. The CDR3 has 14 residues. Germline values: CDR1 MNHNS, CDR2 SASEGT. The CDR3 DNA is TGTGCCAGCTGGGGGGGAGCCCAGAACACTGAAGCTTTCTTT. Protein sequence: CASWGGAQNTEAFF.

The chain combines TRBV30 with TRBJ1-3; 8 nucleotides align to TRBD1. Germline V gene sequence: CDR1 GTSNPN, CDR2 SVGIG (reference sequence). This CDR3 contains 14 residues. V was clipped by 2 bases and J by 4 bases; unmatched bases: 4. The CDR3 DNA reads TGTGCCTGGAGTTCCCAGGGGGCGGGAAACACCATATATTTT. Protein: CAWSSQGAGNTIYF.

In DNA form, the CDR3 reads TGTGCCACCAGCATTTTGACTAGCGGGAGTCAGACCCAGTACTTC. It codes for CATSILTSGSQTQYF. The chain joins TRBV15 to TRBJ2-5, with 12 bases that match TRBD2. The junction had 6 bases not matched to a gene; V was cut back by 4 bases and J by 6 bases. Germline V gives CDR1 LNHNV, CDR2 YYDKDF (reference sequence). There are 15 residues in the CDR3. Complete variable domain (other parts from reference TRBV15 and TRBJ2-5): DAMVIQNPRYQVTQFGKPVTLSCSQTLNHNVMYWYQQKSSQAPKLLFHYYDKDFNNEADTPDNFQSRRPNTSFCFLDIRSPGLGDTAMYLCATSILTSGSQTQYFGPGTRLLVL.

The chain uses TRBV5-1 and TRBJ2-7, with TRBD2 matching over 11 bases. Germline V CDR1 and CDR2: SGHRS, YFSETQ. V was clipped by 4 bases and J by 4 bases; unmatched bases: 4. The CDR3 runs 14 residues. CDR3: CASSDSGRAYEQYF. In DNA form, the CDR3 reads TGCGCCAGCAGCGATAGCGGGAGGGCTTACGAGCAGTACTTC.